The entry that follows covers one T cell receptor (beta chain) sequence. In the source study's methods: From reference gene primer amplification, estimates of nucleated cell counts were derived. TCRdb's copy holds only in-frame clones and misses some; the assay was immunoSEQ multiplex PCR. D and trimming were read from the DNA, whereas the V and J calls and clone size are those reported in that table. The sample has a few hundred thousand clones, 80% to 90% seen once. The data were taken from a study of blood T cell repertoires in COVID-19. Study-level background: Italy, Spain and the United States were the sources of the convalescent and acute COVID-19 samples. T cells, B-cell-depleted T cells, or PBMCs supplied cDNA or gDNA.

The germline gives CDR1 MNHEY, CDR2 SVGEGT. Losses at the gene ends were 6 bases for V and 5 bases for J; bases not matched to a gene: 5. The CDR3 has 15 amino acids. Sequenced input: peripheral blood. This TCR was recovered from a young man who had recovered from COVID-19. This rearrangement joins TRBV6-2 or TRBV6-3 to TRBJ1-6, with TRBD1 matching over 9 bases. The CDR3: CASSPRDRDNSPLHF. In DNA form, the CDR3 reads TGTGCCAGCAGCCCCCGGGACAGGGATAATTCACCCCTCCACTTT.